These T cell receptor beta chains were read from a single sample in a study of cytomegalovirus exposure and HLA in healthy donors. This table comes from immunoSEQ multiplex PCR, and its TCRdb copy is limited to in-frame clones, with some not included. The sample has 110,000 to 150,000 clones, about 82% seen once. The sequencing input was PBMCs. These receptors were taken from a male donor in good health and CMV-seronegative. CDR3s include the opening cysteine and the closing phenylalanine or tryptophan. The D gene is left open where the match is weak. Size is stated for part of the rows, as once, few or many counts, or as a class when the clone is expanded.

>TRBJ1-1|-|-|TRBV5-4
CASSLYAGGNTEAFF
TGTGCCAGCAGCTTGTATGCAGGAGGGAACACTGAAGCTTTCTTT
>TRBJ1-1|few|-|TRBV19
CASRWGGERTEAFF
TGTGCCAGTAGATGGGGGGGAGAGCGGACTGAAGCTTTCTTT
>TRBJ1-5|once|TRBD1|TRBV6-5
CASRPDRAFNQPQHF
TGTGCCAGCAGACCGGACAGGGCTTTTAATCAGCCCCAGCATTTT
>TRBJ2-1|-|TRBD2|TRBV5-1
CASSLVAGHNEQFF
TGCGCCAGCAGCTTGGTAGCGGGACACAATGAGCAGTTCTTC
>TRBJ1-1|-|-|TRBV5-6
CASSQAGVQNTEAFF
TGTGCCAGCAGCCAAGCAGGGGTCCAGAACACTGAAGCTTTCTTT
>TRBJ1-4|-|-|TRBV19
CASSIQVAGQRGEKLFF
TGTGCCAGTAGTATCCAAGTGGCTGGACAGCGTGGCGAAAAACTGTTTTTT
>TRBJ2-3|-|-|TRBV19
CACSVWRGSTDTQYF
TGTGCCTGTAGTGTGTGGCGGGGTAGCACAGATACGCAGTATTTT
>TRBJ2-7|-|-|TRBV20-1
CSASGTYEQYF
TGCAGTGCTAGCGGGACCTACGAGCAGTACTTC
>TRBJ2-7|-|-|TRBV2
CANRVASSYEQYF
TGTGCGAATCGGGTGGCCTCCTCCTACGAGCAGTACTTC
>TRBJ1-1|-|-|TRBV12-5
CASAYGGPEITEAFF
TGTGCTAGTGCGTACGGCGGCCCTGAAATCACTGAAGCTTTCTTT